The 14 T cell receptor beta chains given below trace back to one sample, sequenced in a study of shared clonotypes between healthy human individuals. Clones were sequenced by immunoSEQ multiplex PCR, and TCRdb holds only the in-frame ones, with some missing. Counted here are about 2.4 million clones, approximately 93% occurring once; the ten biggest clones make up around 0.4%. Sample: naive CD4+ T cells from PBMCs. As to subset: CD45RA+ positively selected. The source is a man younger than 30 in good health. Some clones in this sample may be carry-over from other donors' samples.

The sample holds one count of this clone. Other DNA sequences within the sample encode an identical CDR3. The chain uses TRBV7-2 and TRBJ2-5; the D is unclear. The V end lost 1 base, the J end lost 1 base, and 4 bases lay between the germline ends. Germline CDR1 is SGHTA and CDR2 is FQGNSA. There are 13 residues in the CDR3. The CDR3 nucleotides read TGTGCCAGCAGCTTAGTCCCCCAAGAGACCCAGTACTTC. This gives the protein CASSLVPQETQYF. The entire variable domain, with the rest obtained from reference TRBV7-2 and TRBJ2-5, is as follows: GAGVSQSPSNKVTEKGKDVELRCDPISGHTALYWYRQSLGQGLEFLIYFQGNSAPDKSGLPSDRFSAERTGGSVSTLTIQRTQQEDSAVYLCASSLVPQETQYFGPGTRLLVL.

The V and J genes are TRBV18 and TRBJ2-1; D gene uncertain. Germline V gives CDR1 KGHSH, CDR2 LQKENI. The CDR3 is 14 residues long. Trimming stripped 3 bases from V and 4 bases from J, with 10 bases between. The chain's CDR3 is CASSPRRDYNEQFF. In DNA, the CDR3 is TGTGCCAGCTCACCCAGGCGCGATTACAATGAGCAGTTCTTC.

CDR3 sequence (DNA): TGCGCCAGCAGCTTGGAGGGACTTCTGAACACCGGGGAGCTGTTTTTT. This translates into CASSLEGLLNTGELFF. The chain couples TRBV5-1 to TRBJ2-2; weak D call: TRBD2 (6 bases). The CDR3 consists of 16 residues. Trimming removed 0 bases at V and 1 base at J, with 10 bases between. The germline gives CDR1 SGHRS, CDR2 YFSETQ.

This chain connects TRBV6-5 to TRBJ1-2; weak D call: TRBD1 (5 bases). Germline CDR1 is MNHEY and CDR2 is SVGAGI. The V end was cut by 6 bases, the J end by 4 bases, with 12 bases between. The CDR3 has 13 residues. In nucleotides, the CDR3 is TGTGCCAGCAGCCACCAAGGGGCCTATGGCTACACCTTC. Encoded protein: CASSHQGAYGYTF.

The CDR3 sequence: CASSPPSATNEKLFF. As DNA, the CDR3 is TGTGCCAGCAGTCCCCCCTCCGCAACTAATGAAAAACTGTTTTTT. The rearrangement uses TRBV28 and TRBJ1-4, with unresolved D. Trimming took off 5 bases at V and 0 bases at J, with 10 bases between the two ends. There are 15 residues in the CDR3. Germline V gene sequence: CDR1 MDHEN, CDR2 SYDVKM.

A remark on this clone: The same CDR3 also results from other DNA sequences found in this sample. The V gene is TRBV30, the J gene TRBJ1-5, with TRBD1 as a possible D gene (5 bases). V was pared by 2 bases and J by 1 base, with 6 bases between. This CDR3 region has 13 residues. CDR1 is GTSNPN and CDR2 is SVGIG in the germline V gene (reference sequence). The CDR3 here is CAWSRGSNQPQHF. Written as DNA, the CDR3 is TGTGCCTGGAGTAGGGGAAGCAATCAGCCCCAGCATTTT.

The gene calls are TRBV28 and TRBJ2-3; 14 bases are shared with TRBD2. CDR1 is MDHEN, CDR2 SYDVKM, per germline. V shed 5 bases and J 5 bases; nucleotides not matched to a gene: 12. The CDR3 covers 18 residues. The CDR3 DNA is TGTGCCAGCAGTGCGTACCTGGGACTAGCGGGAGCAGAAGATACGCAGTATTTT. As protein: CASSAYLGLAGAEDTQYF.

The V and J genes are TRBV28 and TRBJ1-2, with D possibly TRBD1 on 6 matching bases. This CDR3 spans 12 amino acids. V shed 9 bases and J shed 2 bases, with 10 bases lying between them. Germline V gene data show CDR1 as MDHEN and CDR2 as SYDVKM. CDR3 nucleotides: TGTGCCAGGGGGGCCAGGAACTATGGCTACACCTTC. It specifies CARGARNYGYTF.

This chain joins TRBV5-1 and TRBJ2-7; 12 nucleotides line up with TRBD2. The CDR3 is 17 amino acids. The germline V gene encodes CDR1 SGHRS and CDR2 YFSETQ. Germline trimming cut 1 base from V and 0 bases from J; bases unmatched to any gene: 5. CDR3 in amino acids: CASSLTSGRPSSYEQYF. CDR3 in DNA: TGCGCCAGCAGCTTGACTAGCGGGAGGCCAAGCTCCTACGAGCAGTACTTC.

This clone was observed once. The CDR3 sequence: CASSPGTGSDEQFF. CDR3 DNA sequence: TGCGCCAGCAGCCCCGGGACAGGGTCGGATGAGCAGTTCTTC. The chain recombines TRBV5-1 with TRBJ2-1, with 9 bases aligning to TRBD1. Germline lookup yields CDR1 SGHRS and CDR2 YFSETQ. This CDR3 is built from 14 residues. V was pared by 4 bases and J by 8 bases, with 7 bases of the junction left unmatched. Full variable domain (remainder filled in from reference TRBV5-1 and TRBJ2-1): KAGVTQTPRYLIKTRGQQVTLSCSPISGHRSVSWYQQTPGQGLQFLFEYFSETQRNKGNFPGRFSGRQFSNSRSEMNVSTLELGDSALYLCASSPGTGSDEQFFGPGTRLTVL.

The CDR3 here is CASTLRLGQQETQYF. The CDR3 DNA reads TGTGCCAGCACCCTCCGCCTGGGACAGCAAGAGACCCAGTACTTC. The V and J genes are TRBV2 and TRBJ2-5; TRBD1 matches at 7 bases. Germline V gene data show CDR1 as SNHLY and CDR2 as FYNNEI. The J segment lost 2 bases and the V segment lost 7 bases, leaving 10 bases of the junction unmatched. The CDR3 runs 15 residues.

The chain joins TRBV4-1 to TRBJ1-5; TRBD1 matches at 7 bases. Losses at the gene ends were 3 bases for V and 2 bases for J; bases not matched to a gene: 7. CDR1 is MGHRA and CDR2 is YSYEKL in the germline V gene. This CDR3 is 16 amino acids long. CDR3 sequence: CASSQLQGIRNQPQHF. CDR3 coding DNA: TGCGCCAGCAGCCAGTTACAGGGGATTCGCAATCAGCCCCAGCATTTT.

CDR3 sequence (DNA): TGTGCCAGCAGTGAAGGGACGGACAATGAAAAACTGTTTTTT. This sequence encodes CASSEGTDNEKLFF. The V gene is TRBV6-1, the J gene TRBJ1-4, with no clear D. V lost 1 base and J lost 5, with 8 bases in between. This CDR3 is built from 14 residues. Germline-derived CDR1 and CDR2 are MNHNS and SASEGT.

This clone was counted a single time. The chain uses TRBV7-9 and TRBJ2-7; TRBD2 is a possible D gene (6 bases). V lost 2 bases and J lost 3, with 14 bases in between. CDR3 length: 15 residues. Germline loops: CDR1 SEHNR, CDR2 FQNEAQ (reference sequence). As DNA, the CDR3 is TGTGCCAGCAGCTTAATCCCTAGCGCGGTCTACGAGCAGTACTTC. Its protein product is CASSLIPSAVYEQYF.